Listed below are T cell receptor beta chains from one sample, sequenced in a study of cytomegalovirus exposure and HLA in healthy donors. The table came from immunoSEQ multiplex PCR; TCRdb's copy has only in-frame clones and leaves some out. The profile shows under 200,000 clones, around 85% of them singletons. The sequenced sample was PBMCs. Receptors originate from a human donor in good health. CDR3s include the opening cysteine and the closing phenylalanine or tryptophan. D genes are given only for firm matches. Rows give clone size only sometimes, using once, few, many, or a class for an expanded clone.

>TRBJ2-3|TRBV5-4|.|.
TGTGCCAGCAGCTCACCCGGGACTTCGGCCCCGTACACGCAGTATTTT
CASSSPGTSAPYTQYF
>TRBJ2-3|TRBV7-6|.|.
TGTGCCAGCAGCCCCCAGTTTAATACGCAGTATTTT
CASSPQFNTQYF
>TRBJ2-1|TRBV2|TRBD1|.
TGTGCCAGCAGGGGGACAGGTATCATCAATGAGCAGTTCTTC
CASRGTGIINEQFF
>TRBJ2-2|TRBV5-1|TRBD2|.
TGCGCCAGCAGCTTGAATCCTAGCGGGGGGCCTAACACCGGGGAGCTGTTTTTT
CASSLNPSGGPNTGELFF
>TRBJ2-2|TRBV19|TRBD1|few
TGTGCCAGTAGTAAGATGACAGGGGTTTCGACCGGGGAGCTGTTTTTT
CASSKMTGVSTGELFF
>TRBJ1-3|TRBV18|.|.
TGTGCCAGCTCACCACTCCCAGGGGCACGCCTAGCCTCTGGAAACACCATATATTTT
CASSPLPGARLASGNTIYF
>TRBJ2-7|TRBV5-4|TRBD1|.
TGTGCCAGCAGCTCGCGGGACAGGGGTCCCGAGCAGTACTTC
CASSSRDRGPEQYF
>TRBJ1-2|TRBV19|.|.
TGTGCCAGTAGTACAACAACGGGATCCGGGCAGGGCTACACCTTC
CASSTTTGSGQGYTF
>TRBJ2-3|TRBV9|TRBD2|.
TGTGCCAGCAGCGCGCGGGGGACCGACAGCACAGATACGCAGTATTTT
CASSARGTDSTDTQYF
>TRBJ1-1|TRBV25-1|TRBD1|few
TGTGCCAGCAGTGGGGAGGACAGGGGGGGATTCATGAACACTGAAGCTTTCTTT
CASSGEDRGGFMNTEAFF
>TRBJ2-1|TRBV6-7|.|.
TGTGCCAGCAGTTACTCGGGGGGGGCCAATGAGCAGTTCTTC
CASSYSGGANEQFF
>TRBJ2-5|TRBV18|.|.
TGTGCCAGCTCACCATCCGGGAACCAAGAGACCCAGTACTTC
CASSPSGNQETQYF
>TRBJ1-2|TRBV13|TRBD1|.
TGTGCCAGCAGCTTCCTAGGGGGCTTCGGCTATGGCTACACCTTC
CASSFLGGFGYGYTF
>TRBJ2-1|TRBV5-1|.|.
TGCGCCAGCAGTTCAACCCCTGGGACAAACAATGAGCAGTTCTTC
CASSSTPGTNNEQFF
>TRBJ2-3|TRBV21-1|.|.
TGTGCCAGCAGCAACCGGGACTACCCTAGCACAGATACGCAGTATTTT
CASSNRDYPSTDTQYF
>TRBJ2-1|TRBV2|TRBD2|.
TGTGCCAGCAGACCGACTAGCGGCTATAGCAATGAGCAGTTCTTC
CASRPTSGYSNEQFF
>TRBJ1-4|TRBV27|TRBD1|.
TGTGCCAGCAGTTTGGAGACACAGGGGGCGGGTGAAAAACTGTTTTTT
CASSLETQGAGEKLFF
>TRBJ1-5|TRBV19|TRBD1|.
TGTGCCAGTAGTGTGGGACAGGTGCTCAATCAGCCCCAGCATTTT
CASSVGQVLNQPQHF
>TRBJ2-5|TRBV7-2|.|few
TGTGCCAGCAGCTTAGACACACAAGAGACCCAGTACTTC
CASSLDTQETQYF
>TRBJ2-7|TRBV6-1|TRBD2|.
TGTGCCAGCAGTCAGTTAGCGGGGGGTAACTACGAGCAGTACTTC
CASSQLAGGNYEQYF
>TRBJ1-2|TRBV4-1|TRBD1|few
TGCGCCAGCAGCCAGGTACAGGGGTCCTATGGCTACACCTTC
CASSQVQGSYGYTF
>TRBJ1-1|TRBV7-2|.|.
TGTGCCAGCAGCTTAGGGGAGGGGAGGGCTGAAGCTTTCTTT
CASSLGEGRAEAFF
>TRBJ2-7|TRBV4-1|.|.
TGCGCCAGCAGCCAAGAAATTCGCGGATACGAGCAGTATTTC
CASSQEIRGYEQYF
>TRBJ1-6|TRBV6-5|TRBD1|.
TGTGCCAGCAGTTCCGCCCTAACAGGGGCCAATTCACCCCTCCACTTT
CASSSALTGANSPLHF
>TRBJ1-2|TRBV4-3|.|.
TGCGCCAGCAGCCAAGATGTGGCTGGGGGGACGGCTAACTATGGCTACACCTTC
CASSQDVAGGTANYGYTF
>TRBJ2-7|TRBV6-1|.|once
TGTGCCAGCAGTGAAGCGTCCTCAGGGACCTACGAGCAGTACTTC
CASSEASSGTYEQYF
>TRBJ1-5|TRBV12-5|TRBD1|.
TGTGCTAGTGGTTCCCGACAGGGCCAGCCCCAGCATTTT
CASGSRQGQPQHF
>TRBJ1-1|TRBV11-3|TRBD1|.
TGTGCCAGCAGGACAGGGCGGGGCACTGAAGCTTTCTTT
CASRTGRGTEAFF
>TRBJ2-2|TRBV9|.|.
TGTGCCAGCAGCCCCCTTTTGACGGGCACCGGGGAGCTGTTTTTT
CASSPLLTGTGELFF
>TRBJ2-1|TRBV6-1|TRBD1|.
TGTGCCAGCAGGGGACAGGGAAGGGGGAATGAGCAGTTCTTC
CASRGQGRGNEQFF
>TRBJ1-2|TRBV4-3|.|.
TGCGCCAGCAGCCAAGATCTAAGGCGGGTCATAGAGGTTGGCTACACCTTC
CASSQDLRRVIEVGYTF
>TRBJ2-7|TRBV5-1|.|.
TGCGCCAGCAGCTTACAGAACTACGAGCAGTACTTC
CASSLQNYEQYF
>TRBJ2-2|TRBV10-3|TRBD2|.
TGTGCCATCAGTGAGCCTAGCGGGGGGAACACCGGGGAGCTGTTTTTT
CAISEPSGGNTGELFF
>TRBJ2-1|TRBV5-1|TRBD2|.
TGCGCCAGCAGACCCGCCGGGACTAGTAAGAATGAGCAGTTCTTC
CASRPAGTSKNEQFF
>TRBJ2-2|TRBV7-9|TRBD1|.
TGTGCCAGCAGCTGGGACAGGCGGGTTGAAACCGGGGAGCTGTTTTTT
CASSWDRRVETGELFF
>TRBJ2-7|TRBV21-1|.|.
TGTGCCAGAACGGGACAGGGGGCCTACGAGCAGTACTTC
CARTGQGAYEQYF
>TRBJ2-5|TRBV5-1|TRBD2|few
TGCGCCAGCAGCTACCTAGCGGGGATCAACAAAGAGACCCAGTACTTC
CASSYLAGINKETQYF
>TRBJ2-2|TRBV7-2|TRBD2|few
TGTGCCAGCAGCCTTTTAAGGATCGCAGCGGGGGCGACCGGGGAGCTGTTTTTT
CASSLLRIAAGATGELFF
>TRBJ1-6|TRBV25-1|.|.
TGTGCCAGCACCGACTCCACGGTGGGGGGTAATTCACCCCTCCACTTT
CASTDSTVGGNSPLHF
>TRBJ2-2|TRBV19|.|.
TGTGCCAGTAGTATTGTGGACAACCAAGGGGAGCTGTTTTTT
CASSIVDNQGELFF
>TRBJ2-5|TRBV7-9|.|.
TGTGCCAGCAGCCCTCGACAGGCCGAAGAGACCCAGTACTTC
CASSPRQAEETQYF
>TRBJ2-7|TRBV7-2|TRBD1|once
TGTGCCAGCAGCTTAAAGGGGACAGGGTACGAGCAGTACTTC
CASSLKGTGYEQYF